The TCR beta chain described here comes from a study of control samples from healthy donors and cancer patients. Trimming shortened V by 5 bases and J by 1 base, and 8 bases separated the two germline ends. Germline V lookup: CDR1 SGHTA, CDR2 FQGTGA. The CDR3 runs to 13 residues. Generated by immunoSEQ multiplex PCR, the TCRdb table keeps only in-frame clones and is missing some. This table has some 58,000 clones, about 89% appearing once. In this sample, this clone turned up once. The TCR was taken from a woman aged 60-75 years with lung cancer. The sample was PBMCs. The chain joins TRBV7-3 to TRBJ2-5; tentative D call: TRBD1 (5 bases). The CDR3: CASSTGAQETQYF. CDR3 DNA sequence: TGTGCCAGCAGCACAGGTGCCCAAGAGACCCAGTACTTC.